This T cell receptor (beta chain) was documented in a study of shared clonotypes between healthy human individuals. Assay: immunoSEQ multiplex PCR; the TCRdb copy retains only in-frame clones and omits some. The sample yields about 2.4 million clones, 80% to 95% seen once. CD45RA+ naive and CD45RA-negative memory subsets were separated from CD4+ cells. Germline V gene sequence: CDR1 LNHDA, CDR2 SQIVND (reference sequence). V shed 6 bases and J 2 bases; nucleotides not matched to a gene: 7. The CDR3 length is 15 residues. This rearrangement joins TRBV19 to TRBJ2-4; the match to TRBD1 covers 7 bases. The sequenced sample consisted of naive CD4+ T cells from PBMCs. Stated subset: CD45RA+ positively selected. This clonotype was sampled from a man between 18 and 29 years old in good health. Some clones in this sample may be carry-over from other donors' samples. The CDR3 region is CASRPAGGSKNIQYF. The CDR3 nucleotides are TGTGCCAGTAGGCCCGCAGGGGGATCCAAAAACATTCAGTACTTC. Using reference TRBV19 and TRBJ2-4 for the parts outside the CDR3, the full variable domain is DGGITQSPKYLFRKEGQNVTLSCEQNLNHDAMYWYRQDPGQGLRLIYYSQIVNDFQKGDIAEGYSVSREKKESFPLTVTSAQKNPTAFYLCASRPAGGSKNIQYFGAGTRLSVL.